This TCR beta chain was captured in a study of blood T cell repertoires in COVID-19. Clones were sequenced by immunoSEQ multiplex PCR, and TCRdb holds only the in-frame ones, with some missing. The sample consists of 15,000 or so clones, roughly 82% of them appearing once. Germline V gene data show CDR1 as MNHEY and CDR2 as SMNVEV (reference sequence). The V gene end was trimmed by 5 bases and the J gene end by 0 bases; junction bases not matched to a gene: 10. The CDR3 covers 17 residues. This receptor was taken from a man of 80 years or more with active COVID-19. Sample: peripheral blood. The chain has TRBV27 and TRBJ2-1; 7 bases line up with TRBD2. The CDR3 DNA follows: TGTGCCAGCAGTCCCCCCCCCGGCGGGAGCTCCTACAATGAGCAGTTCTTC. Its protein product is CASSPPPGGSSYNEQFF.